The entry below describes one T cell receptor beta chain. Its antigen remains unidentified. This specimen belongs to a study of blood T cells in healthy people across ages. The use of a sample-barcoded 5' primer and a J-beta primer mix characterized a second PCR of about 7 to 12 cycles. TCRdb independently ran MiXCR on the 5' RACE reads; one entry per CDR3 protein. The profile shows approximately 1,700,000 distinct CDR3 sequences, approximately 40% of them singletons. Points from the study as a whole: The CMV status of each donor remained undetermined, and this could have confounded shifts in expanded clonotypes.

Sequenced material: blood. The sequence was collected from a human donor in good health.

The CDR3 region is CSVGEPSGTGGRAFF. In DNA form, the CDR3 reads TGCAGCGTTGGGGAACCATCCGGGACAGGGGGAAGAGCTTTCTTT. The rearrangement joins TRBV29-1 to TRBJ1-1; TRBD1 agrees at 11 bases. The CDR3 has 15 residues. V lost 4 bases, J lost 10 bases, and 14 bases stayed unmatched. Germline V lookup: CDR1 SQVTM, CDR2 ANQGSEA.